This entry lists 32 T cell receptor beta chains sequenced from one sample in a study of cytotoxic CD8 clonotypes in ibrutinib-treated CLL. Sequencing used immunoSEQ multiplex PCR; TCRdb keeps in-frame clones, though not all of them. The table shows 250,000 to 350,000 clones, with around 76% occurring only once. The input for sequencing was PBMCs, taken at disease progression, from a patient treated with ibrutinib. These receptors were obtained from a human donor with chronic lymphocytic leukemia.

CDR3 sequence (DNA): TGTGCCAGCAGTGGAAGAAGGACTAGCGGAATTGATGGGACCTACAATGAGCAGTTCTTC. Protein product: CASSGRRTSGIDGTYNEQFF. The V call is TRBV27, the J call TRBJ2-1; 10 bases line up with TRBD2. The CDR3 runs 20 residues. V lost 5 bases to trimming and J lost 2 bases; unmatched junction nucleotides: 18. Germline V lookup: CDR1 MNHEY, CDR2 SMNVEV (reference sequence).

The rearrangement links TRBV6-1 to TRBJ2-7, with TRBD1 identical over 9 bases. The V gene's germline CDR1 is MNHNS and CDR2 SASEGT. This CDR3 contains 15 residues. The ends lost 1 base at V and 4 bases at J; junction bases unmatched: 5. CDR3 sequence reads: CASSEEATGGYEQYF. DNA of the CDR3: TGTGCCAGCAGTGAAGAGGCGACAGGGGGGTACGAGCAGTACTTC.

This chain uses TRBV19 with TRBJ2-7; 7 bases are a match to TRBD1. This CDR3 has 13 residues. With V trimmed by 8 bases and J by 2 bases, 6 bases remained unmatched. Germline CDR1 and CDR2: LNHDA and SQIVND (reference sequence). The CDR3 bases are TGTGCCAGTGGAGACAGGGCGGCCTACGAGCAGTACTTC. It translates to CASGDRAAYEQYF.

The rearrangement links TRBV4-2 to TRBJ1-1; 9 bases are a match to TRBD1. The CDR3 covers 15 residues. CDR1 and CDR2 from the germline V gene are LGHNA and YNFKEQ. V shed 1 base, J shed 3 bases, and the junction held 3 bases outside the gene matches. The CDR3 is CASSQGTGVDTEAFF. In nucleotides, the CDR3 is TGTGCCAGCAGCCAAGGGACAGGGGTTGACACTGAAGCTTTCTTT.

Notes on this clone: The same CDR3 also results from other DNA sequences found in this sample. The chain has TRBV11-2 and TRBJ2-1; D call uncertain. Germline CDR1 and CDR2: SGHAT and FQNNGV. Trimming left V 3 bases short and J 7 bases short, with 10 bases between. The CDR3 has 13 amino acids. The CDR3 coding sequence is TGTGCCAGCAGCTTCGGTTTGGTGAATGAGCAGTTCTTC. Its translation: CASSFGLVNEQFF.

This sequence joins TRBV29-1 and TRBJ2-7, with TRBD2 matching 7 bases. The CDR3 is 14 residues long. CDR1 and CDR2 (germline): SQVTM, ANQGSEA. After removal of 3 bases from V and 3 bases from J, the junction contained 8 bases not matched to a gene. CDR3 nucleotides: TGCAGCGTTGACGCTAGCGGAGGGCTCTACGAGCAGTACTTC. It is translated as CSVDASGGLYEQYF.

The V gene is TRBV13, the J gene TRBJ2-1; 11 bases agree with TRBD1. The CDR3 contains 16 residues. V dropped 0 bases and J dropped 6; count of bases not matched to a gene: 4. CDR1 is PRHDT and CDR2 is FYEKMQ in the germline V gene (reference sequence). The CDR3 sequence is CASSLGRTGGFNEQFF. Written as DNA, the CDR3 is TGTGCCAGCAGCTTAGGTCGGACAGGGGGCTTCAATGAGCAGTTCTTC. The full variable domain, in which reference TRBV13 and TRBJ2-1 provide the parts outside the CDR3, is AAGVIQSPRHLIKEKRETATLKCYPIPRHDTVYWYQQGPGQDPQFLISFYEKMQSDKGSIPDRFSAQQFSDYHSELNMSSLELGDSALYFCASSLGRTGGFNEQFFGPGTRLTVL.

This clone was recorded once. The gene calls are TRBV19 and TRBJ2-6; D unclear. The CDR3 length is 17 residues. The V end was cut by 7 bases, the J end by 0 bases, with 16 bases between. Germline assignment: CDR1 LNHDA and CDR2 SQIVND (reference sequence). DNA of the CDR3: TGTGCCAGTACCCTATGGGGAACGGGCTCTGGGGCCAACGTCCTGACTTTC. It yields the protein CASTLWGTGSGANVLTF.

The chain couples TRBV4-2 to TRBJ1-1, with a tentative D call TRBD1 (5 bases). The germline CDR1 and CDR2 sequences are LGHNA and YNFKEQ. CDR3 size: 14 residues. V shed 3 bases and J shed 6 bases, with 14 bases lying between them. CDR3 amino acids: CASSHGHNDAEAFF. In DNA form, the CDR3 reads TGTGCCAGCAGCCACGGACACAACGACGCTGAAGCTTTCTTT.

This clone was detected ten times or more. This chain connects TRBV11-2 to TRBJ2-6; 7 bases fit TRBD2. The ends lost 6 bases at V and 1 base at J; junction bases unmatched: 6. Germline V gene sequence: CDR1 SGHAT, CDR2 FQNNGV. The CDR3 spans 16 residues. The CDR3 nucleotides read TGTGCCAGCAGACACGGGGGGAAATCTGGGGCCAACGTCCTGACTTTC. It translates to CASRHGGKSGANVLTF. The full variable domain, rest sourced from reference TRBV11-2 and TRBJ2-6, is EAGVAQSPRYKIIEKRQSVAFWCNPISGHATLYWYQQILGQGPKLLIQFQNNGVVDDSQLPKDRFSAERLKGVDSTLKIQPAKLEDSAVYLCASRHGGKSGANVLTFGAGSRLTVL.

The rearrangement joins TRBV4-3 to TRBJ2-7; D is perhaps TRBD1 (5 bases). CDR3 length equals 15 residues. The V end was cut by 2 bases, the J end by 8 bases, with 19 bases between. From germline, CDR1 is LGHNA and CDR2 YSLEER. For the CDR3, the DNA is TGCGCCAGCAGCCAAAGGGGTAAAGGGCGAGGCAAGCAGTACTTC. It yields the protein CASSQRGKGRGKQYF.

CDR3 sequence: CASSLGEQGTQYF. CDR3 bases: TGTGCCAGCAGCCTGGGGGAGCAGGGAACGCAGTATTTT. The chain joins TRBV7-6 to TRBJ2-3; TRBD1 or TRBD2 may be the D gene (5 bases each). The CDR3 has 13 amino acids. V was shortened by 5 bases and J by 9 bases, with 15 bases between the two germline ends. From germline, CDR1 is SGHVS and CDR2 FNYEAQ.

The rearrangement links TRBV27 to TRBJ2-6; tentatively, D is TRBD2 (7 bases). The germline V and J ends were trimmed by 5 bases and 4 bases, with 15 bases remaining between them. From germline, CDR1 is MNHEY and CDR2 SMNVEV (reference sequence). The CDR3 loop spans 16 amino acids. This chain's CDR3 is CASSTYRGGGANVLTF. The CDR3 DNA reads TGTGCCAGCAGTACCTATAGGGGGGGAGGGGCCAACGTCCTGACTTTC.

The chain carries TRBV1 and TRBJ2-3. TRBV1 is a recognized pseudogene. CDR3 length: 15 residues. CDR3 sequence (DNA): TGCACCAGCAGCCAGGGACCAGTGGAAACAGATACGCAGTATTTT. This translates into CTSSQGPVETDTQYF.

The CDR3 DNA sequence: TGTGCCAGCAGCTTGGCCGGACTAGGACAGTTCTCCTACGAGCAGTACTTC. Its translation is CASSLAGLGQFSYEQYF. The chain uses TRBV5-5 and TRBJ2-7, with a weak D call TRBD2 (7 bases). The CDR3 loop spans 17 amino acids. Looked up from germline, CDR1 is SGHKS and CDR2 is YYEKEE (reference sequence). Trimming shortened V by 0 bases and J by 0 bases, and 16 bases separated the two germline ends.

The chain joins TRBV20-1 to TRBJ1-1; D unresolved. The CDR3 sequence is 10 residues long. Germline V gene data show CDR1 as DFQATT and CDR2 as SNEGSKA (reference sequence). Trimming removed 6 bases at V and 5 bases at J, with 7 bases between. CDR3 DNA sequence: TGCAGTGCGGAACTTACTGAAGCTTTCTTT. As protein: CSAELTEAFF.

The J gene is TRBJ2-3, the V gene TRBV7-9; 13 nucleotides align to TRBD2. In germline, CDR1 is SEHNR, CDR2 FQNEAQ (reference sequence). The V gene end was trimmed by 4 bases and the J gene end by 6 bases; junction bases not matched to a gene: 10. The CDR3 has 17 residues. The chain's CDR3 is CASSSTAGTSGMDTQYF. The CDR3 DNA reads as TGTGCCAGCAGCTCAACTGCAGGGACTAGCGGGATGGATACGCAGTATTTT.

This clone has just one count. This chain connects TRBV7-2 to TRBJ2-2; no firm D call. There are 15 residues in the CDR3. V lost 0 bases, J lost 7 bases, and 12 bases lay in between. Germline V gives CDR1 SGHTA, CDR2 FQGNSA. The CDR3 region is CASSLAPLVLGELFF. DNA of the CDR3: TGTGCCAGCAGCTTAGCCCCCCTAGTGCTCGGGGAGCTGTTTTTT.

Concerning this clone: Other nucleotide sequences from this sample produce the same CDR3. CDR3 bases: TGTGCCAGTAGTATCCGACAGGGTGGCACTGAAGCTTTCTTT. Amino acid sequence: CASSIRQGGTEAFF. The chain recombines TRBV19 with TRBJ1-1; the match to TRBD1 covers 7 bases. The V gene's germline CDR1 is LNHDA and CDR2 SQIVND (reference sequence). V dropped 3 bases and J dropped 4; count of bases not matched to a gene: 5. The CDR3 consists of 14 residues.

The J gene is TRBJ2-1, the V gene TRBV9; 13 nucleotides align to TRBD2. Losses at the gene ends were 4 bases for V and 8 bases for J; bases not matched to a gene: 6. This CDR3 spans 15 amino acids. Per the germline V gene, CDR1 is SGDLS and CDR2 is YYNGEE. The CDR3 DNA sequence: TGTGCCAGCAGCATAACGGGACTAGCGGGATATGAGCAGTTCTTC. Encoded protein: CASSITGLAGYEQFF.

CDR3 residues: CASSQGGVGETQYF. In DNA, the CDR3 is TGTGCCAGCAGCCAAGGGGGCGTTGGGGAGACCCAGTACTTC. The chain combines TRBV14 with TRBJ2-5, with TRBD1 as a possible D gene (5 bases). The germline gives CDR1 SGHDN, CDR2 FVKESK. The V end was cut by 1 base, the J end by 5 bases, with 11 bases between. This CDR3 is 14 amino acids long.

The gene calls are TRBV5-8 and TRBJ2-5; D is unclear. This CDR3 has 13 residues. Germline V lookup: CDR1 SGHTS, CDR2 YDEGEE. The V and J ends lost 4 bases and 2 bases respectively, with 9 bases between them. For the CDR3, the DNA is TGTGCCAGCAGCGTAGACTTACAAGAGACCCAGTACTTC. It specifies CASSVDLQETQYF.

This rearrangement joins TRBV11-2 to TRBJ2-6; TRBD2 aligns across 8 bases. This CDR3 has 18 residues. J lost 0 bases, V lost 2 bases, and 6 bases had no gene match. Germline V gene data show CDR1 as SGHAT and CDR2 as FQNNGV. Here the CDR3 reads CASSLRLASLSGANVLTF. The CDR3 bases are TGTGCCAGCAGCTTACGACTAGCGTCCCTCTCTGGGGCCAACGTCCTGACTTTC.

The chain employs TRBV4-1 and TRBJ1-2; tentative D call: TRBD1 (6 bases). The CDR3 runs to 15 residues. V lost 4 bases and J 1 base, leaving 13 bases between the germline ends. Germline lookup yields CDR1 MGHRA and CDR2 YSYEKL. The CDR3 reads CASSRGQVLNYGYTF. The CDR3 bases are TGCGCCAGCAGCCGGGGGCAGGTCCTTAACTATGGCTACACCTTC.

This chain links TRBV10-3 with TRBJ2-5, with D unresolved. Germline CDR1 reads ENHRY; CDR2 reads SYGVKD. Trimming pared 0 bases from V and 4 bases from J, leaving 9 bases between. The CDR3 length is 14 residues. CDR3 residues: CAISESFGLETQYF. The CDR3 bases are TGTGCCATCAGTGAGTCGTTCGGGTTAGAGACCCAGTACTTC.

The chain is built from TRBV2 and TRBJ1-2; maybe TRBD1 (5 bases). The CDR3 is 12 amino acids. Germline loops: CDR1 SNHLY, CDR2 FYNNEI. V dropped 5 bases and J dropped 4 bases, with 8 bases sitting between them. This chain's CDR3 is CASSPGGYGYTF. The CDR3 DNA is TGTGCCAGCAGTCCCGGGGGCTATGGCTACACCTTC.

The V call is TRBV5-6, the J call TRBJ1-5; no clear D gene. CDR3 length equals 12 residues. V lost 2 bases to trimming and J lost 4 bases, with 4 bases between them. In germline, CDR1 is SGHDT, CDR2 YYEEEE. The CDR3 reads CASSLLNQPQHF. The CDR3, as DNA: TGTGCCAGCAGCTTATTGAATCAGCCCCAGCATTTT.

This chain links TRBV7-2 with TRBJ2-7; D call uncertain. The CDR3 is 15 amino acids. CDR1 is SGHTA, CDR2 FQGNSA, per germline. V gave up 3 bases and J gave up 1 base, with 13 bases separating them. Here the CDR3 reads CASSFRIGGSYEQYF. The CDR3 DNA is TGTGCCAGCAGCTTCAGAATCGGTGGGTCCTACGAGCAGTACTTC.

The chain employs TRBV5-1 and TRBJ1-6, with TRBD1 identical over 10 bases. V lost 4 bases to trimming and J lost 10 bases; unmatched junction nucleotides: 8. This CDR3 is built from 15 residues. CDR1 and CDR2 from the germline V gene are SGHRS and YFSETQ. CDR3: CASSPTDRGGSPLHF. In DNA form, the CDR3 reads TGCGCCAGCAGCCCCACGGACAGGGGGGGGTCACCCCTCCACTTT.

The chain has TRBV11-2 and TRBJ2-3; tentative D call: TRBD2 (7 bases). The ends were cut back, 3 bases at V and 3 bases at J, with 16 bases in the middle. This CDR3 is 16 amino acids long. Germline values: CDR1 SGHAT, CDR2 FQNNGV. DNA of the CDR3: TGTGCCAGCAGCTTGGACACAGGGAGGGGAACAGATACGCAGTATTTT. Amino acids: CASSLDTGRGTDTQYF.

This clone has more than one count but fewer than ten. This rearrangement joins TRBV6-5 to TRBJ2-2, with 10 bases that match TRBD1. Trimming took 6 bases from V and 11 from J; bases not matched to a gene: 9. The CDR3 has 14 amino acids. From germline, CDR1 is MNHEY and CDR2 SVGAGI. Here the CDR3 DNA reads TGTGCCAGCAGGACCTTGACAGGGGGCGAAGAGCTGTTTTTT. Amino acid sequence: CASRTLTGGEELFF.

This clone was seen just once. CDR3 amino acids: CASSLALWLAGPSTDTQYF. The CDR3 DNA is TGCGCCAGCAGCTTGGCTCTTTGGCTAGCGGGGCCTAGCACAGATACGCAGTATTTT. The chain employs TRBV5-1 and TRBJ2-3, with 9 positions matching TRBD2. CDR3 length: 19 residues. Germline V gene data show CDR1 as SGHRS and CDR2 as YFSETQ. V trimming: 0 bases; J trimming: 0 bases; junction bases outside the gene matches: 11. Combining the CDR3 with reference TRBV5-1 and TRBJ2-3 gives the whole variable domain KAGVTQTPRYLIKTRGQQVTLSCSPISGHRSVSWYQQTPGQGLQFLFEYFSETQRNKGNFPGRFSGRQFSNSRSEMNVSTLELGDSALYLCASSLALWLAGPSTDTQYFGPGTRLTVL.